The sequence of this TCR beta chain was determined in a study of T cells expressing NK-cell markers. TCRdb reworked the 5' RACE reads into one entry per CDR3 protein, no DNA. The sample holds 500,000 to 700,000 distinct CDR3 sequences. CDR3 length equals 15 residues. The germline gives CDR1 DFQATT, CDR2 SNEGSKA (reference sequence). The gene calls are TRBV20-1 and TRBJ2-7; TCRdb's assignment of TRBD2 cannot be checked, as there is no DNA. The source of this sequence is a man between 18 and 29 years old in good health. Sequencing was carried out using blood T cells: a sorted CD56 or NKG2C T cell subset, CD4+ or CD8+ T cells, or bulk PBMC T cells (not recorded which). CDR3 amino acids: CSANKGPLQTGEQYF.